A single sample is the source of the 17 T cell receptor beta chains below, sequenced in a study of Tregs in tolerant kidney transplant recipients (dated by TCRdb to the late 2010s). Libraries were constructed by the immunoSEQ multiplex PCR assay. TCRdb limited this immuneACCESS table to in-frame rearrangements with V and J called. A share of clones is missing; checked studies link under half to unresolved V genes, and the rest is unexplained. Across this sample there are about 44,000 clones, with roughly 95% seen only once. Of the sample, more than 0.35% is held by the ten largest clones. These receptors are not linked to any known antigen. Sequences were obtained from Tregs from blood cultured with allogeneic cells. The origin of the receptors is a human donor in good health.

In its sample, this clone was seen once. The J gene is TRBJ2-5, the V gene TRBV19; TRBD1 matches at 8 bases. Germline V CDR1 and CDR2: LNHDA, SQIVND (reference sequence). This CDR3 spans 15 amino acids. Trimming took 5 bases from V and 1 from J; bases not matched to a gene: 6. In DNA form, the CDR3 reads TGTGCCAGTAGTGCGCCCGGACAGGGCCAAGAGACCCAGTACTTC. This gives the protein CASSAPGQGQETQYF.

This chain uses TRBV7-3 with TRBJ2-5; 11 nucleotides align to TRBD1. Germline values: CDR1 SGHTA, CDR2 FQGTGA. Germline trimming cut 0 bases from V and 1 base from J; bases unmatched to any gene: 1. The CDR3 length is 16 residues. The CDR3 reads CASSLTGTGGQETQYF. The DNA for the CDR3 is TGTGCCAGCAGCTTAACAGGGACAGGGGGCCAAGAGACCCAGTACTTC.

The chain employs TRBV5-5 and TRBJ1-2; 9 nucleotides agree with TRBD1. The CDR3 is 16 residues long. The germline V gene encodes CDR1 SGHKS and CDR2 YYEKEE (reference sequence). With V trimmed by 1 base and J by 7 bases, 11 bases remained unmatched. The CDR3 DNA sequence: TGTGCCAGCAGCTTGATAGGACAGGGGTCCGTTGGTGGCTACACCTTC. It encodes CASSLIGQGSVGGYTF.

The chain has TRBV5-1 and TRBJ2-1, with 12 nucleotides matching TRBD1. Germline CDR1 is SGHRS and CDR2 is YFSETQ. V lost 2 bases and J lost 8; bases outside the gene matches: 2. The CDR3 extends over 14 amino acids. The CDR3 spells CASSFGTGGDEQFF. The CDR3 DNA is TGCGCCAGCAGCTTTGGGACAGGGGGCGATGAGCAGTTCTTC.

The chain combines TRBV6-5 with TRBJ1-4; D gene ambiguous. CDR3 size: 14 residues. Germline V gene sequence: CDR1 MNHEY, CDR2 SVGAGI. V was shortened by 4 bases and J by 7 bases, with 13 bases between the two germline ends. CDR3 coding DNA: TGTGCCAGCAGTTCGATGGGTGGATCTGAAAAACTGTTTTTT. This codes for CASSSMGGSEKLFF.

The chain recombines TRBV7-9 with TRBJ1-1, with TRBD1 as a possible D gene (5 bases). This CDR3 is 16 amino acids long. Between the trimmed V and J ends, which lost 3 bases and 0 bases, there was a span of 14 bases. Germline assignment: CDR1 SEHNR and CDR2 FQNEAQ (reference sequence). The CDR3 bases are TGTGCCAGCAGCTTGTCTGCGGGGGTCATGAACACTGAAGCTTTCTTT. Amino acids: CASSLSAGVMNTEAFF.

The CDR3 loop reads CASSTMGGKQPQHF. The CDR3 DNA reads as TGTGCCAGCAGCACGATGGGGGGGAAACAGCCCCAGCATTTT. The rearrangement joins TRBV5-6 to TRBJ1-5; possible D gene TRBD1, 5 bases. V lost 4 bases to trimming and J lost 7 bases, with 15 bases between them. CDR1 and CDR2 (germline): SGHDT, YYEEEE. This CDR3 has 14 residues.

The V call is TRBV14, the J call TRBJ2-2; 7 bases are shared with TRBD1. This CDR3 region has 16 residues. With 3 bases clipped from V and 7 bases from J, the junction kept 11 bases outside the gene matches. CDR1 and CDR2 from the germline V gene are SGHDN and FVKESK. Here the CDR3 DNA reads TGTGCCAGCAGCCAGGCCCCAGACAGGGACAACGGGGAGCTGTTTTTT. Protein: CASSQAPDRDNGELFF.

The gene calls are TRBV5-6 and TRBJ1-4; no clear D gene. The CDR3 is 14 amino acids. The V end lost 5 bases, the J end lost 8 bases, and 16 bases lay between the germline ends. Per the germline V gene, CDR1 is SGHDT and CDR2 is YYEEEE. CDR3 bases: TGTGCCAGCAGAGGAAGGCAAGAGGGAGAAAAACTGTTTTTT. This encodes CASRGRQEGEKLFF.

The V gene is TRBV7-6, the J gene TRBJ2-7, with TRBD2 matching over 8 bases. V trimming: 5 bases; J trimming: 3 bases; junction bases outside the gene matches: 9. The CDR3 covers 15 residues. Germline CDR1 SGHVS, CDR2 FNYEAQ. CDR3 in DNA: TGTGCCAGCAGCCATCCCGGGCGGGGGGACTACGAGCAGTACTTC. It specifies CASSHPGRGDYEQYF. The whole variable domain, remainder taken from reference TRBV7-6 and TRBJ2-7, is GAGVSQSPRYKVTKRGQDVALRCDPISGHVSLYWYRQALGQGPEFLTYFNYEAQQDKSGLPNDRFSAERPEGSISTLTIQRTEQRDSAMYRCASSHPGRGDYEQYFGPGTRLTVT.

This chain uses TRBV7-9 with TRBJ1-2; a weak D match, TRBD1 (6 bases). CDR3 length: 15 amino acids. V was shortened by 1 base and J by 2 bases, with 11 bases between the two germline ends. The germline V gene has CDR1 SEHNR and CDR2 FQNEAQ (reference sequence). The CDR3 protein is CASSLGYRENYGYTF. In DNA form, the CDR3 reads TGTGCCAGCAGCTTAGGATACAGGGAGAACTATGGCTACACCTTC.

This chain uses TRBV5-1 with TRBJ2-2; D is ambiguous. CDR3 length equals 14 residues. CDR1 and CDR2 (germline): SGHRS, YFSETQ. V was shortened by 0 bases and J by 2 bases, with 5 bases between the two germline ends. The CDR3 DNA reads TGCGCCAGCAGCTTGGGTAGAAACACCGGGGAGCTGTTTTTT. As protein: CASSLGRNTGELFF.

The rearrangement links TRBV16 to TRBJ1-5, with 8 bases fitting TRBD1. With 0 bases clipped from V and 2 bases from J, the junction kept 9 bases outside the gene matches. Looked up from germline, CDR1 is KGHSY and CDR2 is FQNENV. The CDR3 runs to 18 residues. CDR3 sequence reads: CASSQSITGGAGNQPQHF. CDR3 nucleotide sequence: TGTGCCAGCAGCCAATCTATTACAGGGGGTGCGGGCAATCAGCCCCAGCATTTT.

The CDR3 DNA reads TGTGCCAGTAGGAAGCGGGGAGGGGGCGCAGATACGCAGTATTTT. This translates into CASRKRGGGADTQYF. V is TRBV19 and J is TRBJ2-3; D is perhaps TRBD1 or TRBD2 (7 bases each). The length of the CDR3 is 15 residues. Germline V gives CDR1 LNHDA, CDR2 SQIVND (reference sequence). The V and J ends lost 6 bases and 4 bases respectively, with 17 bases between them.

This clone was recorded only once. The chain has TRBV20-1 and TRBJ2-5, with D unresolved. This CDR3 has 10 residues. The germline gives CDR1 DFQATT, CDR2 SNEGSKA (reference sequence). V shed 6 bases and J shed 5 bases, with 7 bases lying between them. This chain's CDR3 is CSAVRETQYF. In nucleotides, the CDR3 is TGCAGTGCCGTGAGGGAGACCCAGTACTTC.

The V and J genes are TRBV6-5 and TRBJ2-7; unclear D gene. This CDR3 is built from 11 residues. Germline V CDR1 and CDR2: MNHEY, SVGAGI. Trimming left V 2 bases short and J 3 bases short, with 2 bases between. CDR3 coding DNA: TGTGCCAGCAGTTACCTCTACGAGCAGTACTTC. It yields the protein CASSYLYEQYF.

The CDR3 is CASSSSKRGGTDTQYF. CDR3 DNA: TGTGCCAGCAGTTCCTCAAAGAGGGGGGGCACAGATACGCAGTATTTT. The rearrangement joins TRBV27 to TRBJ2-3, with D perhaps TRBD1 or TRBD2 (6 bases each). Trimming took 4 bases from V and 1 from J, leaving 15 bases between them. CDR3 length: 16 amino acids. CDR1 and CDR2 from the germline V gene are MNHEY and SMNVEV (reference sequence).